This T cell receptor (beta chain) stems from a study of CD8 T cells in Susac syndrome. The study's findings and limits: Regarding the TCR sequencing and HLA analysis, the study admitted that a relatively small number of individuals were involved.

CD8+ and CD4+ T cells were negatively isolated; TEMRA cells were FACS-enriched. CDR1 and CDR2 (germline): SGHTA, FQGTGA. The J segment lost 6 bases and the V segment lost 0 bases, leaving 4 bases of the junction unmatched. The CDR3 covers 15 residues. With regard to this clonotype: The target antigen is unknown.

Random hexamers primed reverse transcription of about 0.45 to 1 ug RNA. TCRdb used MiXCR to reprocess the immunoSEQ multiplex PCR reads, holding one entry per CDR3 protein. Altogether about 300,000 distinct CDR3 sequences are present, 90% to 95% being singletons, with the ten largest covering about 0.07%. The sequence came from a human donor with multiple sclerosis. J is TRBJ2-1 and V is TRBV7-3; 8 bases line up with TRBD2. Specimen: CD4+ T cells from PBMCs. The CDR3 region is CASSLTRGVGNEQFF. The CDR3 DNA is TGTGCCAGCAGCTTAACGCGGGGGGTGGGCAATGAGCAGTTCTTC.